Each of the 10 T cell receptor beta chains below was sequenced from the same sample in a study of lymphopenia after photon versus proton radiotherapy. Sequenced by immunoSEQ multiplex PCR; TCRdb stores in-frame clones only, minus some. The table has around 27,000 clones, about 92% seen once. The source was peripheral blood, collected from a patient treated with photon-based radiotherapy. These receptors originate from a woman in her fifties or sixties with cholangiocarcinoma.

V and J are TRBV6-5 and TRBJ1-5, with D perhaps TRBD1 (5 bases). The V gene's germline CDR1 is MNHEY and CDR2 SVGAGI. The V end was cut by 0 bases, the J end by 5 bases, with 11 bases between. This CDR3 has 15 residues. The chain's CDR3 is CASSYSWGSDQPQHF. The CDR3 nucleotides read TGTGCCAGCAGTTACTCTTGGGGCTCTGATCAGCCCCAGCATTTT.

The chain carries TRBV6-6 and TRBJ1-2, with D possibly being TRBD1 (6 bases). CDR3 size: 14 residues. The V end lost 5 bases, the J end lost 8 bases, and 18 bases lay between the germline ends. Germline V CDR1 and CDR2: MNHNY, SVGAGI (reference sequence). CDR3 residues: CASSLMTGIKGYTF. The CDR3 DNA reads as TGTGCCAGCAGTCTAATGACAGGAATAAAGGGCTACACCTTC.

The V and J genes are TRBV6-1 and TRBJ1-1; D gene uncertain. The V gene lost 11 bases and the J gene lost 0 bases, with 19 bases spanning the gap. This CDR3 contains 15 residues. The germline V gene has CDR1 MNHNS and CDR2 SASEGT. The CDR3 sequence: CASQPGSLMNTEAFF. CDR3 in DNA: TGTGCCTCCCAACCAGGCAGTCTCATGAACACTGAAGCTTTCTTT.

The chain links TRBV7-2 to TRBJ2-1; 9 bases are shared with TRBD1. The V segment lost 5 bases and the J segment 7 bases; nucleotides outside the gene matches: 9. Germline-derived CDR1 and CDR2 are SGHTA and FQGNSA. The CDR3 contains 15 residues. The CDR3, as DNA: TGTGCCAGCAGCCCCGGGACAGGGCTCGGTAATGAGCAGTTCTTC. This codes for CASSPGTGLGNEQFF. Supplemented by reference TRBV7-2 and TRBJ2-1, the full variable domain reads GAGVSQSPSNKVTEKGKDVELRCDPISGHTALYWYRQSLGQGLEFLIYFQGNSAPDKSGLPSDRFSAERTGGSVSTLTIQRTQQEDSAVYLCASSPGTGLGNEQFFGPGTRLTVL.

The chain employs TRBV19 and TRBJ2-4, with a possible D match to TRBD1 (5 bases). The V end lost 4 bases, the J end lost 1 base, and 11 bases lay between the germline ends. This CDR3 contains 15 residues. Germline V CDR1 and CDR2: LNHDA, SQIVND (reference sequence). CDR3 in amino acids: CASSTGWLAKNIQYF. CDR3 sequence (DNA): TGTGCCAGTAGTACAGGGTGGCTCGCCAAAAACATTCAGTACTTC. Using reference TRBV19 and TRBJ2-4 for the parts outside the CDR3, the full variable domain is DGGITQSPKYLFRKEGQNVTLSCEQNLNHDAMYWYRQDPGQGLRLIYYSQIVNDFQKGDIAEGYSVSREKKESFPLTVTSAQKNPTAFYLCASSTGWLAKNIQYFGAGTRLSVL.

The V gene is TRBV18, the J gene TRBJ2-3; unclear D gene. V was trimmed by 3 bases and J by 0 bases, leaving 1 base between them. CDR3 length: 12 residues. The germline V gene has CDR1 KGHSH and CDR2 LQKENI. The CDR3 DNA follows: TGTGCCAGCTCACCTAGCACAGATACGCAGTATTTT. Translation: CASSPSTDTQYF. Full variable domain (outside the CDR3, taken from reference TRBV18 and TRBJ2-3): NAGVMQNPRHLVRRRGQEARLRCSPMKGHSHVYWYRQLPEEGLKFMVYLQKENIIDESGMPKERFSAEFPKEGPSILRIQQVVRGDSAAYFCASSPSTDTQYFGPGTRLTVL.

The rearrangement uses TRBV27 and TRBJ1-1; 8 bases map to TRBD1. The CDR3 is 18 amino acids. Germline V gene lookup returns CDR1 MNHEY and CDR2 SMNVEV (reference sequence). The V and J ends lost 5 bases and 0 bases, in that order; junction bases with no gene match: 14. The CDR3 spells CASSLRISGTGMNTEAFF. CDR3 in DNA: TGTGCCAGCAGTCTACGAATTTCCGGGACAGGAATGAACACTGAAGCTTTCTTT.

The sample holds one count of this clone. The J gene is TRBJ1-3, the V gene TRBV2; possible D gene TRBD1, 5 bases. This CDR3 is built from 16 residues. V lost 4 bases, J lost 5 bases, and 18 bases lay in between. From germline, CDR1 is SNHLY and CDR2 FYNNEI. CDR3 loop: CASSVGGGGWRNTIYF. CDR3 coding DNA: TGTGCCAGCAGTGTGGGGGGAGGAGGTTGGAGAAACACCATATATTTT.

V is TRBV4-1 and J is TRBJ2-5; perhaps D is TRBD1 or TRBD2 (5 bases each). This CDR3 has 14 amino acids. Germline assignment: CDR1 MGHRA and CDR2 YSYEKL. V was cut by 6 bases and J by 2 bases, with 13 bases left in between. The DNA of the CDR3 is TGCGCCAGCAGGGGGGTTGTGGGTCAAGAGACCCAGTACTTC. This gives the protein CASRGVVGQETQYF.

This clone was found a few times. The chain has TRBV7-2 and TRBJ1-1; D ambiguous. The CDR3 length is 14 residues. Germline lookup yields CDR1 SGHTA and CDR2 FQGNSA. Deletions cut 5 bases from V and 4 bases from J, with 14 bases between. The CDR3, as DNA: TGTGCCAGCAGCCCCATGGGGAGCCGCACTGAAGCTTTCTTT. As protein: CASSPMGSRTEAFF.